One sample yielded the 4 T cell receptor beta chains listed below, sequenced in a study of blood T cells in healthy people across ages (dated by TCRdb to 2013 to 2016). The library was generated by 5' RACE. Sequencing used an Illumina HiSeq 2500. A second PCR of 7 to 11 cycles was run with a J-beta primer mix and a sample-barcoded 5' primer. TCRdb took the public reads, trimmed them with fastp at Q25, ran MiXCR for clone calling and kept in-frame beta chains. Rows merge per CDR3 protein into single entries with the most common DNA and genes. This sample comprises 850,000 to 1,100,000 distinct CDR3 sequences, around two fifths of them detected only once. The ten largest account for approximately 14% of the sample. Specimen: blood. Receptors were obtained from a man between 18 and 35 years old in good health.

This clonotype showed up just a few times. This sequence joins TRBV9 and TRBJ2-3; TRBD1 matches at 9 bases. This CDR3 comprises 17 residues. CDR1 and CDR2 (germline): SGDLS, YYNGEE. Trimming took 8 bases from V and 0 from J; bases not matched to a gene: 13. The CDR3 DNA follows: TGTGCCAGTACCCTGGGGGGACAGGGTCCTAGCACAGATACGCAGTATTTT. Its protein product is CASTLGGQGPSTDTQYF. Filled out from reference TRBV9 and TRBJ2-3, the complete variable domain reads DSGVTQTPKHLITATGQRVTLRCSPRSGDLSVYWYQQSLDQGLQFLIQYYNGEERAKGNILERFSAQQFPDLHSELNLSSLELGDSALYFCASTLGGQGPSTDTQYFGPGTRLTVL.

J is TRBJ1-5 and V is TRBV20-1; D is unclear. Trimming took 1 base from V and 0 from J, leaving 13 bases between them. The CDR3 contains 16 residues. The germline V gene has CDR1 DFQATT and CDR2 SNEGSKA (reference sequence). In DNA form, the CDR3 reads TGCAGTGCTAGAGTGGATTCGGGATATAGCAATCAGCCCCAGCATTTT. This sequence encodes CSARVDSGYSNQPQHF.

This clonotype was counted between two and nine times. The chain joins TRBV6-6 to TRBJ2-4; 8 nucleotides align to TRBD1. The tail of the sequence fits TRBJ2-7 better, so the J call may be wrong. Germline V gene data show CDR1 as MNHNY and CDR2 as SVGAGI (reference sequence). This CDR3 is built from 15 residues. CDR3 sequence: CASSYSDRGSYEQYF. As DNA, the CDR3 is TGTGCCAGCAGTTACTCAGACAGGGGTTCCTACGAGCAGTACTTC.

Only a few counts were recorded for this clonotype. The chain recombines TRBV10-3 with TRBJ1-6; D is unclear. This CDR3 spans 14 amino acids. Trimming left V 6 bases short and J 7 bases short, with 13 bases between. The germline V gene has CDR1 ENHRY and CDR2 SYGVKD. The CDR3 region is CAIRGHRSNSPLHF. Here the CDR3 DNA reads TGTGCCATCAGAGGCCACCGGTCGAATTCACCCCTCCACTTT.